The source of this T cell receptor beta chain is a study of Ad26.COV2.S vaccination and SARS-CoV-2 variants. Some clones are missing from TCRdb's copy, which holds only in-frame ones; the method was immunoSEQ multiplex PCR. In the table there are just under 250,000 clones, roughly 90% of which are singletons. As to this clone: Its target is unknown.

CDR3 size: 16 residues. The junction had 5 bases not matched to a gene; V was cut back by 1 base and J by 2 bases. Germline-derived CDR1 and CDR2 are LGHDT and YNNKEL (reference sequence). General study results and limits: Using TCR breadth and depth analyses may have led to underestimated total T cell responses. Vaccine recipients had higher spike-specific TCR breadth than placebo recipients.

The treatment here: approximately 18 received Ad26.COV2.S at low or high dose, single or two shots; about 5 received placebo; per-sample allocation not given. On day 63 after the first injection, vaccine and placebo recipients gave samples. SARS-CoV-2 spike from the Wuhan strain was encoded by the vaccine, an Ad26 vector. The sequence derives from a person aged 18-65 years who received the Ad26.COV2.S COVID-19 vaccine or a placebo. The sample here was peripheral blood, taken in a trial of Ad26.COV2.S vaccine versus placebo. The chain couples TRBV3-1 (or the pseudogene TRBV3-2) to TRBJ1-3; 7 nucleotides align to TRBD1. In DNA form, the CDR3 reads TGTGCCAGCAGCCAAGTGAGGGGGCTGACTGGAAACACCATATATTTT. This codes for CASSQVRGLTGNTIYF.